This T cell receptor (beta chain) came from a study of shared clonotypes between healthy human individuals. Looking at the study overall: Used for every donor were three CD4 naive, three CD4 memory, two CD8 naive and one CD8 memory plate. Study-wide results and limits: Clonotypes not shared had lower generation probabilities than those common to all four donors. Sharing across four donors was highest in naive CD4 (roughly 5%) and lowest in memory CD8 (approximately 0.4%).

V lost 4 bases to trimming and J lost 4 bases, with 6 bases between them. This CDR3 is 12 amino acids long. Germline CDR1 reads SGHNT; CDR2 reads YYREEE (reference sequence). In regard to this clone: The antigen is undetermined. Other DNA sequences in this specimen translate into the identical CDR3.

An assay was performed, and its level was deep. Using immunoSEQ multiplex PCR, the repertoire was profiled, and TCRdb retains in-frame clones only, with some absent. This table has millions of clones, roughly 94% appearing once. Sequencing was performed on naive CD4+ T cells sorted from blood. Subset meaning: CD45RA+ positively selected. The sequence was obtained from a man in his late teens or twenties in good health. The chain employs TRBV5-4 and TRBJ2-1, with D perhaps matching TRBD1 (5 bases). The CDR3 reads CASSPGYNEQFF. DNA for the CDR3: TGTGCCAGCAGCCCAGGGTACAATGAGCAGTTCTTC. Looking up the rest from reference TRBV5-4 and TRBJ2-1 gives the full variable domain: ETGVTQSPTHLIKTRGQQVTLRCSSQSGHNTVSWYQQALGQGPQFIFQYYREEENGRGNFPPRFSGLQFPNYSSELNVNALELDDSALYLCASSPGYNEQFFGPGTRLTVL.